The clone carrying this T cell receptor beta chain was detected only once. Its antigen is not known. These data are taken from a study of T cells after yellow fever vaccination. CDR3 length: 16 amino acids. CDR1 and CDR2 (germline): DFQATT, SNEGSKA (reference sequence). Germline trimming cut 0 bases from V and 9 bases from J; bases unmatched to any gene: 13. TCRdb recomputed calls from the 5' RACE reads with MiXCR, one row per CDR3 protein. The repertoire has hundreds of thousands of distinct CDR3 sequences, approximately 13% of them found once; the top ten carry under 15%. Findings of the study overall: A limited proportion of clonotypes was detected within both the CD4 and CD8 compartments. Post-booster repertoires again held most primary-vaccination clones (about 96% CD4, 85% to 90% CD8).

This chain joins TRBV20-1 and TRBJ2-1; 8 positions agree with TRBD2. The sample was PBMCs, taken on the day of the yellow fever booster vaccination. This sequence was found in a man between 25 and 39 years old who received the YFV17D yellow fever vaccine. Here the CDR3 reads CSARDGENIAGSEQFF. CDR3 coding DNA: TGCAGTGCTAGAGATGGGGAGAATATAGCGGGATCTGAGCAGTTCTTC.